This T cell receptor (beta chain) was captured by sequencing in a study of long-term antiretroviral therapy in people with HIV. General observations from the study: In samples taken after ART, diversity increased but remained below transplant donor control levels. Records did not include ART adherence, viral resistance or therapy changes. All blood samples came from the years 2004 to 2017, possibly under older ART regimens.

Researchers report immunoSEQ v3.0 was run at survey level. TCRdb's table, derived via immunoSEQ multiplex PCR, lists solely in-frame clones and lacks some. Of 25,000 to 35,000 clones listed, 85% to 90% are singletons. The germline CDR1 and CDR2 sequences are SGDLS and YYNGEE. Trimming removed 0 bases from V and 5 bases from J, with 9 bases in between. This CDR3 is 14 amino acids long. A word on this clone: Its antigen is not identified.

J is TRBJ2-1 and V is TRBV9; no clear D gene. This receptor was taken from a man aged 50 to 60 with HIV. The specimen comprised unsorted PBMCs, sampled 3.2 years before starting antiretroviral therapy. CDR3 sequence: CASSVDGGNNEQFF. The CDR3 nucleotides are TGTGCCAGCAGCGTAGATGGCGGCAACAATGAGCAGTTCTTC.